This T cell receptor beta chain was obtained from a study of shared clonotypes between healthy human individuals. About the research overall: There were three CD4 naive, three CD4 memory, two CD8 naive and one CD8 memory plates per donor. The study's findings and limits: Having only a few donors restricted how much genetic and exposure-history diversity was captured. Around 5% was the fraction of naive CD4 clonotypes found shared across several donors.

In regard to this clone: Its antigen is currently unknown.

V gave up 2 bases and J gave up 2 bases, with 9 bases separating them. In germline, CDR1 is MNHEY, CDR2 SVGAGI. The CDR3 has 14 amino acids. The protocol was immunoSEQ multiplex PCR, while the TCRdb copy is restricted to in-frame clones and leaves out a portion. This sample has approximately 99,000 clones, with over 65% found just once. CD8 memory combined CD45RO+ cells with CCR7-negative CD45RA+ TemRA cells. The sequence came from a woman younger than 45 in good health. Sequencing was performed on memory CD8+ T cells sorted from blood. Noted subset: CD45RO+ cells pooled with CCR7-negative TemRA cells. This chain uses TRBV6-5 with TRBJ1-1; a weak D match, TRBD1 (6 bases). Here the CDR3 DNA reads TGTGCCAGCAGTTACGGGGGGGGCAACACTGAAGCTTTCTTT. It codes for CASSYGGGNTEAFF.